A single sample is the source of the 2 T cell receptor beta chains below, sequenced in a study of shared clonotypes between healthy human individuals. The table came from immunoSEQ multiplex PCR; TCRdb's copy has only in-frame clones and leaves some out. The sample lists some 580,000 clones, about 98% occurring once. Naive CD8 cells comprised CD45RO-negative, CCR7-positively selected cells, excluding terminally differentiated effector memory CD45RA+ cells. The sequenced material came from naive CD8+ T cells sorted from blood. The receptors come from a man aged 25-45 years in good health.

The chain is built from TRBV6-5 and TRBJ2-7; 7 nucleotides align to TRBD1. The ends lost 2 bases at V and 2 bases at J; junction bases unmatched: 6. Germline CDR1 is MNHEY and CDR2 is SVGAGI. This CDR3 comprises 15 residues. The CDR3 spells CASSYRETGTYEQYF. The DNA of the CDR3 is TGTGCCAGCAGTTACAGGGAGACAGGGACCTACGAGCAGTACTTC.

The J gene is TRBJ1-2, the V gene TRBV7-9; D gene unclear. This CDR3 comprises 15 residues. Germline lookup yields CDR1 SEHNR and CDR2 FQNEAQ (reference sequence). V lost 5 bases and J 8 bases, leaving 21 bases between the germline ends. CDR3 amino acids: CASSARTENYEGYTF. Written as DNA, the CDR3 is TGTGCCAGCAGCGCTCGGACGGAAAACTATGAAGGCTACACCTTC.